This TCR beta chain derives from a study of cytomegalovirus exposure and HLA in healthy donors. General study results and limits: Investigators reported more than 150 TCR beta chains as tied to cytomegalovirus. Prior analysis indicated that the majority of TCR beta V segments exhibited productivity approximately 90% or approximately 30% of the time.

As to this clone: Antigen specificity is unknown.

PCR primers comprised 60 Vbeta and 13 Jbeta primers. Using immunoSEQ multiplex PCR, the repertoire was profiled, and TCRdb retains in-frame clones only, with some absent. The sample lists fewer than 150,000 clones; 60% to 75% were seen once. Sequencing used PBMCs. This TCR was recovered from a woman aged 50 to 65 in good health and CMV-seropositive.

The CDR3 coding sequence is TGCGCCAGCAGCCAAGATCGTGGGGGGGATAGCAATCAGCCCCAGCATTTT. Translating it yields CASSQDRGGDSNQPQHF. V and J are TRBV4-1 and TRBJ1-5; perhaps TRBD1 as D (5 bases). Trimming shortened V by 0 bases and J by 0 bases, and 12 bases separated the two germline ends. Germline V lookup: CDR1 MGHRA, CDR2 YSYEKL. The CDR3 covers 17 residues.